Shown below are 30 T cell receptor beta chains from a single sample sequenced in a study of blood T cell repertoires in COVID-19. The method was immunoSEQ multiplex PCR; TCRdb's version includes in-frame clones alone and lacks a portion of them. This table has about 150,000 clones, around 83% appearing once. Sequencing used peripheral blood. These receptors all stem from a man between 65 and 79 years old who had recovered from COVID-19.

This rearrangement joins TRBV28 to TRBJ1-4, with 8 bases matching TRBD1. Losses at the gene ends were 4 bases for V and 4 bases for J; bases not matched to a gene: 5. Per germline, CDR1 MDHEN and CDR2 SYDVKM. This CDR3 region has 15 residues. This chain's CDR3 is CASSSAGGDNEKLFF. CDR3 coding DNA: TGTGCCAGCAGTTCCGCAGGGGGCGATAATGAAAAACTGTTTTTT.

The chain links TRBV7-8 to TRBJ2-7, with TRBD2 as a possible D gene (6 bases). Germline-derived CDR1 and CDR2 are SGHVS and FQNEAQ. The CDR3 runs to 14 residues. V shed 5 bases and J shed 3 bases, with 14 bases lying between them. Written as DNA, the CDR3 is TGTGCCAGCAGCCGGGGACTTGCTGACTACGAGCAGTACTTC. This sequence encodes CASSRGLADYEQYF.

The chain employs TRBV6-5 and TRBJ1-1, with 7 bases that match TRBD1. Germline V CDR1 and CDR2: MNHEY, SVGAGI. The CDR3 totals 15 residues. Trimming took 8 bases from V and 1 from J; bases not matched to a gene: 10. The CDR3 bases are TGTGCCAGCCTGAGACAGGGTTCCCCGAACACTGAAGCTTTCTTT. Protein: CASLRQGSPNTEAFF.

As regards this clone: Because the CDR3's place on the DNA is in doubt, the DNA is left out and the CDR3 is given as listed by TCRdb. The chain employs TRBV21-1 and TRBJ1-1; TRBD1, the table's D call, was not compared with the DNA. TRBV21-1 is tagged as a pseudogene. The CDR3 adds up to 15 amino acids, both ends counted. The CDR3 sequence: CASSKVGTGSDEAFF.

The V gene is TRBV28, the J gene TRBJ1-5; D remains unclear. In germline, CDR1 is MDHEN, CDR2 SYDVKM. The ends were cut back, 2 bases at V and 2 bases at J, with 4 bases in the middle. This CDR3 comprises 13 residues. CDR3 nucleotides: TGTGCCAGCAGTTTAGTAGGCAATCAGCCCCAGCATTTT. The encoded protein is CASSLVGNQPQHF. The variable domain in full, completed from reference TRBV28 and TRBJ1-5, reads DVKVTQSSRYLVKRTGEKVFLECVQDMDHENMFWYRQDPGLGLRLIYFSYDVKMKEKGDIPEGYSVSREKKERFSLILESASTNQTSMYLCASSLVGNQPQHFGDGTRLSIL.

This chain connects TRBV7-9 to TRBJ1-1; possible D gene TRBD1, 5 bases. CDR3 length equals 15 residues. Trimming cost V 6 bases and J 3 bases, with 17 bases left between them. The germline V gene encodes CDR1 SEHNR and CDR2 FQNEAQ (reference sequence). As DNA, the CDR3 is TGTGCCAGCAGTAAAGAAACCGACAGACACACTGAAGCTTTCTTT. It is translated as CASSKETDRHTEAFF.

The J gene is TRBJ2-7, the V gene TRBV7-2, with TRBD1 matching 7 bases. The ends lost 5 bases at V and 0 bases at J; junction bases unmatched: 7. Germline lookup yields CDR1 SGHTA and CDR2 FQGNSA. The CDR3 totals 15 residues. The CDR3 region is CASSPTGLSSYEQYF. In DNA form, the CDR3 reads TGTGCCAGCAGCCCGACAGGGTTGAGCTCCTACGAGCAGTACTTC.

The chain links TRBV11-2 to TRBJ1-2, with D possibly TRBD1 on 6 matching bases. The CDR3 is 15 amino acids. The V gene's germline CDR1 is SGHAT and CDR2 FQNNGV. The ends were cut back, 1 base at V and 1 base at J, with 10 bases in the middle. Here the CDR3 DNA reads TGTGCCAGCAGCTTAGGGGGGGGCAGTAACTATGGCTACACCTTC. Translating gives CASSLGGGSNYGYTF.

The chain has TRBV3-1 (or the pseudogene TRBV3-2) and TRBJ2-3, with D possibly being TRBD2 (5 bases). Germline lookup yields CDR1 LGHDT and CDR2 YNNKEL (reference sequence). Trimming removed 0 bases from V and 0 bases from J, with 10 bases in between. The CDR3 extends over 16 amino acids. Written as DNA, the CDR3 is TGTGCCAGCAGCCAAGAAGCGGCGTTTAGCACAGATACGCAGTATTTT. This gives the protein CASSQEAAFSTDTQYF.

CDR3 nucleotides: TGTGCCAGCAGTCAACAGGGGGCAGGGACTGAAGCTTTCTTT. As protein: CASSQQGAGTEAFF. V usage is TRBV6-2 or TRBV6-3 and J usage is TRBJ1-1, with 9 bases that match TRBD1. This CDR3 has 14 residues. With 5 bases clipped from V and 5 bases from J, the junction kept 6 bases outside the gene matches. CDR1 is MNHEY, CDR2 SVGEGT, per germline.

The V call is TRBV28, the J call TRBJ2-5; D is possibly TRBD1 (6 bases). CDR3 size: 14 residues. Germline values: CDR1 MDHEN, CDR2 SYDVKM. V lost 6 bases to trimming and J lost 5 bases, with 16 bases between them. The CDR3 loop is CASRLTGPRETQYF. The CDR3 coding sequence is TGTGCCAGCAGACTGACAGGCCCACGGGAGACCCAGTACTTC. Variable domain in full (rest from reference TRBV28 and TRBJ2-5): DVKVTQSSRYLVKRTGEKVFLECVQDMDHENMFWYRQDPGLGLRLIYFSYDVKMKEKGDIPEGYSVSREKKERFSLILESASTNQTSMYLCASRLTGPRETQYFGPGTRLLVL.

The chain has TRBV5-5 and TRBJ2-7; possibly TRBD1 for D (6 bases). The V end was cut by 0 bases, the J end by 2 bases, with 12 bases between. The CDR3 is 15 residues long. CDR1 and CDR2 from the germline V gene are SGHKS and YYEKEE (reference sequence). CDR3 sequence reads: CASSLASGETYEQYF. The CDR3 DNA reads TGTGCCAGCAGCTTGGCGTCAGGGGAGACCTACGAGCAGTACTTC.

CDR3 DNA: TGTGCCAGTAGTATAGTCCTAGCACCTCCCAGGCATGAGCAGTTCTTC. Its translation is CASSIVLAPPRHEQFF. The rearrangement uses TRBV19 and TRBJ2-1, with D perhaps TRBD2 (5 bases). Trimming left V 1 base short and J 8 bases short, with 18 bases between. CDR1 is LNHDA, CDR2 SQIVND, per germline (reference sequence). The CDR3 consists of 16 residues.

The chain is built from TRBV7-8 and TRBJ2-7; 8 nucleotides match TRBD2. The CDR3 sequence is 15 residues long. V gave up 5 bases and J gave up 2 bases; unmatched junction bases: 8. Germline V lookup: CDR1 SGHVS, CDR2 FQNEAQ. The CDR3 spells CASSLGAGGPYEQYF. In nucleotides, the CDR3 is TGTGCCAGCAGCCTGGGGGCGGGGGGCCCCTACGAGCAGTACTTC.

The CDR3 DNA sequence: TGTGCCAGCAGTTTGAGTGGCAGGATGAACACTGAAGCTTTCTTT. Protein sequence: CASSLSGRMNTEAFF. The chain uses TRBV27 and TRBJ1-1; D ambiguous. Trimming shortened V by 3 bases and J by 0 bases, and 11 bases separated the two germline ends. The germline gives CDR1 MNHEY, CDR2 SMNVEV (reference sequence). The CDR3 has 15 residues.

V is TRBV19 and J is TRBJ2-1; D is unclear. The CDR3 is made up of 14 amino acids. CDR1 is LNHDA and CDR2 is SQIVND in the germline V gene (reference sequence). Trimming took 5 bases from V and 7 from J, leaving 15 bases between them. CDR3 loop: CASSSIAAYNEQFF. CDR3 nucleotide sequence: TGTGCCAGTAGTTCAATAGCAGCGTATAATGAGCAGTTCTTC.

This clone appeared once. This rearrangement joins TRBV7-9 to TRBJ2-7, with 9 bases lining up with TRBD2. The CDR3 is made up of 14 amino acids. In germline, CDR1 is SEHNR, CDR2 FQNEAQ (reference sequence). V lost 9 bases to trimming and J lost 1 base; unmatched junction nucleotides: 7. CDR3 loop: CASQIAGASYEQYF. The CDR3 nucleotides are TGTGCCAGTCAAATAGCGGGAGCATCCTACGAGCAGTACTTC.

This clone has just a few counts. The V call is TRBV6-5, the J call TRBJ1-1; D is ambiguous. The V gene's germline CDR1 is MNHEY and CDR2 SVGAGI. V lost 0 bases to trimming and J lost 0 bases, with 5 bases between them. The CDR3 has 14 residues. CDR3 protein: CASSYSSVNTEAFF. As DNA, the CDR3 is TGTGCCAGCAGTTACTCGTCTGTGAACACTGAAGCTTTCTTT.

V usage is TRBV5-1 and J usage is TRBJ2-1; 11 nucleotides align to TRBD2. The length of the CDR3 is 16 residues. The V gene's germline CDR1 is SGHRS and CDR2 YFSETQ. V was clipped by 4 bases and J by 4 bases; unmatched bases: 7. CDR3 in amino acids: CASSVEASGGYNEQFF. In DNA form, the CDR3 reads TGCGCCAGCAGCGTTGAGGCTAGCGGGGGGTACAATGAGCAGTTCTTC.

The chain couples TRBV19 to TRBJ2-7; 7 positions agree with TRBD1. After removal of 6 bases from V and 2 bases from J, the junction contained 4 bases not matched to a gene. Germline CDR1 and CDR2: LNHDA and SQIVND (reference sequence). This CDR3 has 13 residues. The CDR3 DNA is TGTGCCAGTAGCCTAGGGACAGCCTACGAGCAGTACTTC. Its protein is CASSLGTAYEQYF.

The chain carries TRBV7-9 and TRBJ1-2; a possible D gene is TRBD1 (5 bases). Trimming left V 7 bases short and J 2 bases short, with 11 bases between. CDR3 length: 13 residues. Germline CDR1 reads SEHNR; CDR2 reads FQNEAQ (reference sequence). The CDR3 region is CASTVGGNYGYTF. DNA of the CDR3: TGTGCCAGCACGGTTGGGGGGAACTATGGCTACACCTTC.

The rearrangement uses TRBV28 and TRBJ1-2, with TRBD1 identical over 11 bases. Per the germline V gene, CDR1 is MDHEN and CDR2 is SYDVKM. The CDR3 contains 15 residues. With 5 bases clipped from V and 3 bases from J, the junction kept 5 bases outside the gene matches. The CDR3 here is CASSGQGARYYGYTF. The DNA of the CDR3 is TGTGCCAGCAGTGGACAGGGGGCTCGGTACTATGGCTACACCTTC.

In regard to this clone: The same CDR3 also results from other DNA sequences found in this sample. This rearrangement joins TRBV5-1 to TRBJ2-7; 10 nucleotides match TRBD1. The germline CDR1 and CDR2 sequences are SGHRS and YFSETQ. V trimming: 4 bases; J trimming: 2 bases; junction bases outside the gene matches: 3. This CDR3 comprises 14 residues. DNA of the CDR3: TGCGCCAGCAGCCGGGACAGGGGCCCCTACGAGCAGTACTTC. Amino acid sequence: CASSRDRGPYEQYF.

J is TRBJ2-5 and V is TRBV12-3 or TRBV12-4; D is uncertain. The CDR3 contains 13 residues. V was clipped by 3 bases and J by 5 bases, with 10 bases between them. CDR3 nucleotides: TGTGCCAGCAGTTTTCGGTTCGGTGAGACCCAGTACTTC. Translated: CASSFRFGETQYF.

The chain combines TRBV7-2 with TRBJ1-1; D gene ambiguous. Germline V gives CDR1 SGHTA, CDR2 FQGNSA. Trimming cost V 8 bases and J 1 base, with 11 bases left between them. The CDR3 has 13 amino acids. The CDR3 protein is CASALWANTEAFF. In nucleotides, the CDR3 is TGTGCCAGCGCGTTGTGGGCGAACACTGAAGCTTTCTTT.

This clone has ten or more counts. J is TRBJ2-2 and V is TRBV28; 8 bases fit TRBD1. V lost 2 bases, J lost 6 bases, and 8 bases stayed unmatched. Germline V lookup: CDR1 MDHEN, CDR2 SYDVKM. This CDR3 has 16 residues. The CDR3 DNA follows: TGTGCCAGCAGTTTACCGGGACAGGTTGGGGCCGGGGAGCTGTTTTTT. Protein: CASSLPGQVGAGELFF.

The chain links TRBV10-3 to TRBJ2-5; a possible D gene is TRBD1 (5 bases). CDR1 is ENHRY and CDR2 is SYGVKD in the germline V gene. The CDR3 is made up of 14 amino acids. Between the trimmed V and J ends, which lost 0 bases and 4 bases, there was a span of 9 bases. This chain's CDR3 is CAISESAQGETQYF. The CDR3 DNA reads TGTGCCATCAGTGAGTCGGCCCAGGGAGAGACCCAGTACTTC.

CDR3 coding DNA: TGTGCCATCAGTGAGTCAGTGGGGCGGGGCCTCAACACCGGGGAGCTGTTTTTT. Translating gives CAISESVGRGLNTGELFF. The chain has TRBV10-3 and TRBJ2-2; D is possibly TRBD2 (6 bases). The CDR3 totals 18 residues. Trimming removed 0 bases from V and 2 bases from J, with 16 bases in between. CDR1 and CDR2 from the germline V gene are ENHRY and SYGVKD.

V gene TRBV4-2 combines with J gene TRBJ2-3, with 10 bases matching TRBD2. CDR3 length: 19 amino acids. The germline V gene has CDR1 LGHNA and CDR2 YNFKEQ. Losses at the gene ends were 0 bases for V and 1 base for J; bases not matched to a gene: 10. The CDR3, as DNA: TGTGCCAGCAGCCAAGATCTTGGAATAGCGGGAGGAGGCACAGATACGCAGTATTTT. Its protein product is CASSQDLGIAGGGTDTQYF.

This chain joins TRBV30 and TRBJ2-1, with 7 bases fitting TRBD1. Germline V gene lookup returns CDR1 GTSNPN and CDR2 SVGIG (reference sequence). Trimming cost V 0 bases and J 5 bases; bases outside gene matches: 10. The CDR3 contains 16 residues. This CDR3 is CAWSVLDRAVNNEQFF. The CDR3 nucleotides read TGTGCCTGGAGTGTACTTGACAGGGCGGTAAACAATGAGCAGTTCTTC.